This TCR beta chain originates from a study of OX40 agonist ivuxolimab in advanced cancers. Study summary: Under the entry rules, prior anti-PD-1, anti-PD-L1 or anti-CTLA-4 therapy was allowed, and around 36% had some.

There are 16 residues in the CDR3. Per germline, CDR1 SGHRS and CDR2 YFSETQ. The V and J ends lost 0 bases and 6 bases, in that order; junction bases with no gene match: 6. Study-level findings and limits: Among expanded peripheral T cells, antigen specificity went undetermined.

A word on this clone: The antigen remains undetermined.

Data came from immunoSEQ multiplex PCR; TCRdb stores just in-frame clones and leaves some out. The data show nearly 85,000 clones, 70% to 90% seen once. The chain carries TRBV5-1 and TRBJ2-1; TRBD2 aligns across 10 bases. The source material was CD4+ or CD8+ T cells sorted from blood, sampled in a trial of the OX40 agonist ivuxolimab. The receptor's source is an adult with an advanced solid tumor such as melanoma, head and neck, liver or kidney cancer. CDR3 DNA: TGCGCCAGCAGCTTGGTACCGGCTAGCGGGGGCAATGAGCAGTTCTTC. It is translated as CASSLVPASGGNEQFF.